This record covers a single TCR beta chain. These data belong to a study of blood T cell repertoires in COVID-19. CDR3 size: 15 residues. The V end lost 2 bases, the J end lost 2 bases, and 10 bases lay between the germline ends. CDR1 and CDR2 (germline): MNHEY, SVGEGT. The method was immunoSEQ multiplex PCR; TCRdb's version includes in-frame clones alone and lacks a portion of them. The sample shows under 200,000 clones, about 84% of them seen only once. This receptor was identified in a middle-aged man with acute COVID-19. The specimen was PBMCs or T cells enriched from blood (not recorded which). This chain connects TRBV6-2 or TRBV6-3 to TRBJ1-5; D perhaps matches TRBD1 (6 bases). This CDR3 reads CASSYGGAGNQPQHF. The CDR3, as DNA: TGTGCCAGCAGTTACGGGGGGGCTGGCAATCAGCCCCAGCATTTT.